Each of the 7 T cell receptor beta chains below was sequenced from the same sample in a study of regulatory T cells in long-lasting Graves disease. According to the study, TCR beta libraries were built with iRepertoire HTBI primers and CDR3-region Arm-PCR. TCRdb called the multiplex PCR reads again in MiXCR, with one record for every CDR3 protein. The sample holds 400,000 or so distinct CDR3 sequences; about 25% are singletons and the top ten take roughly a quarter. The time point was: persistent/refractory GD, antithyroid drugs over 5 years with positive TRAb. Following extraction of RNA from PBMCs, that RNA was used to make the TCR library. The specimen was peripheral blood mononuclear cells (PBMCs), collected when the disease was refractory, from a patient treated with antithyroid drugs. The receptors come from a female donor with Graves disease.

This clonotype appeared a few times. CDR3 bases: TGTGCCAGCAGTTTAGGGGCAGGGCTGAGGGAGACCCAGTACTTC. This encodes CASSLGAGLRETQYF. The chain joins TRBV28 to TRBJ2-5, with a weak D call TRBD1 (5 bases). The CDR3 is made up of 15 amino acids. The germline CDR1 and CDR2 sequences are MDHEN and SYDVKM. Trimming cost V 2 bases and J 5 bases, with 15 bases left between them. Together with reference TRBV28 and TRBJ2-5, the CDR3 gives the full variable domain: DVKVTQSSRYLVKRTGEKVFLECVQDMDHENMFWYRQDPGLGLRLIYFSYDVKMKEKGDIPEGYSVSREKKERFSLILESASTNQTSMYLCASSLGAGLRETQYFGPGTRLLVL.

This clonotype came up many times. The chain is built from TRBV12-3 or TRBV12-4 and TRBJ1-2, with 10 bases fitting TRBD1. V was pared by 4 bases and J by 6 bases, with 11 bases of the junction left unmatched. The CDR3 runs 16 residues. The CDR3 DNA is TGTGCCAGCAGTTATTTGTCTTCGGGACAGGGGAATGGCTACACCTTC. Translation: CASSYLSSGQGNGYTF.

The chain has TRBV28 and TRBJ1-3; TRBD1 aligns across 7 bases. The junction had 9 bases not matched to a gene; V was cut back by 6 bases and J by 4 bases. The CDR3 contains 15 residues. The germline V gene has CDR1 MDHEN and CDR2 SYDVKM. This chain's CDR3 is CASSTTGDRGNTIYF. CDR3 bases: TGTGCCAGCAGCACCACAGGGGATCGGGGAAACACCATATATTTT.

This clonotype was seen only a few times. The chain couples TRBV20-1 to TRBJ2-7, with 10 nucleotides matching TRBD2. The CDR3 sequence is 13 residues long. CDR1 is DFQATT, CDR2 SNEGSKA, per germline (reference sequence). V lost 6 bases to trimming and J lost 3 bases; unmatched junction nucleotides: 5. CDR3 region: CSATGTSDYEQYF. CDR3 DNA sequence: TGCAGTGCAACCGGGACTAGCGACTACGAGCAGTACTTC.

The chain joins TRBV7-8 to TRBJ1-6, with D uncertain. The CDR3 has 17 amino acids. Trimming took 1 base from V and 3 from J, leaving 13 bases between them. Germline-derived CDR1 and CDR2 are SGHVS and FQNEAQ. CDR3 DNA: TGTGCCAGCAGCTTAGGCGGGCAGAGCGGCTATAATTCACCCCTCCACTTT. It is translated as CASSLGGQSGYNSPLHF.

The chain couples TRBV5-1 to TRBJ1-1; D not resolved. The V end lost 0 bases, the J end lost 4 bases, and 13 bases lay between the germline ends. The germline V gene has CDR1 SGHRS and CDR2 YFSETQ. The CDR3 spans 15 residues. The CDR3, as DNA: TGCGCCAGCAGCTTGGTCCGTCAAGGAGGCACTGAAGCTTTCTTT. Its protein is CASSLVRQGGTEAFF.

This clonotype was seen ten or more times. This chain links TRBV18 with TRBJ2-5, with D possibly being TRBD2 (5 bases). The CDR3 extends over 13 amino acids. V shed 1 base and J shed 5 bases, with 8 bases lying between them. Germline-derived CDR1 and CDR2 are KGHSH and LQKENI. The CDR3 protein is CASSPRESETQYF. CDR3 coding DNA: TGTGCCAGCTCACCACGGGAGTCTGAGACCCAGTACTTC.